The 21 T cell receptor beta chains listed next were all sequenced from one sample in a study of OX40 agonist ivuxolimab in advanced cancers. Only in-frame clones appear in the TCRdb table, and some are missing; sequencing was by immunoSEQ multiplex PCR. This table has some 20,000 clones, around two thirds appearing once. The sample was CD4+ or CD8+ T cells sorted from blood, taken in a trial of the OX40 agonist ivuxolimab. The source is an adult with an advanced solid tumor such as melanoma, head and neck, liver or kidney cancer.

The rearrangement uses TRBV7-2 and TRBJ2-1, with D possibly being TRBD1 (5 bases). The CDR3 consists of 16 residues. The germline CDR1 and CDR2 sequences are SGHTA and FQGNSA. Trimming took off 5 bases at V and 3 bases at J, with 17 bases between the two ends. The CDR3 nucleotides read TGTGCCAGCAGCCATGCCCAGGGATCTTACTACAATGAGCAGTTCTTC. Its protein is CASSHAQGSYYNEQFF.

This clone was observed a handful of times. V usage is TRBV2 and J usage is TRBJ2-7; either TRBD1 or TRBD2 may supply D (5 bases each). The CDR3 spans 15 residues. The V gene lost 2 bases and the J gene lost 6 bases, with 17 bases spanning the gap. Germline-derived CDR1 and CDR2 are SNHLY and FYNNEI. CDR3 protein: CASSERPRGGPEQYF. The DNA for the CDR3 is TGTGCCAGCAGTGAACGGCCGAGGGGTGGGCCCGAGCAGTACTTC.

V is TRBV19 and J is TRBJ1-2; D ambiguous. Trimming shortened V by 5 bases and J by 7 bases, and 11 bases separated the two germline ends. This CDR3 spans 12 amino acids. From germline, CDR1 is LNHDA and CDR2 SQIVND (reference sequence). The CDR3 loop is CASSLPTLGYTF. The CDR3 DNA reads TGTGCCAGTAGTCTTCCGACCCTTGGCTACACCTTC.

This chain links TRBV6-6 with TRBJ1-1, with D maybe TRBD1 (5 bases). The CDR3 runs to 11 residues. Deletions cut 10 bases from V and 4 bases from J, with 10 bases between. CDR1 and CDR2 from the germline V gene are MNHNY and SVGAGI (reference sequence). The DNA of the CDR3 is TGTGCCACCTATAGGGGCACTGAAGCTTTCTTT. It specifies CATYRGTEAFF.

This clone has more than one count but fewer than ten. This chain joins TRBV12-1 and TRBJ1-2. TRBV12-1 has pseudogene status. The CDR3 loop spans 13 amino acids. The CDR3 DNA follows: TGTGCCAGCAGCTGGCCCCGGGACTATGGCTACACCTTC. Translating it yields CASSWPRDYGYTF.

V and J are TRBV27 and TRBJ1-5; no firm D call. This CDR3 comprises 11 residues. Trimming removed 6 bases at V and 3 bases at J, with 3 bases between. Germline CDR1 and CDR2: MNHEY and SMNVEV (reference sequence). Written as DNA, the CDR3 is TGTGCCAGCAGCGTCAATCAGCCCCAGCATTTT. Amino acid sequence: CASSVNQPQHF.

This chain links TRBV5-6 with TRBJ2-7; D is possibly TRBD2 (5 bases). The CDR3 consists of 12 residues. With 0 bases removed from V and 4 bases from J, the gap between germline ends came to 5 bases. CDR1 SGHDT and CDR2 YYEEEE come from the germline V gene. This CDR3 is CASSLGTYEQYF. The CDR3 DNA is TGTGCCAGCAGCTTGGGGACTTACGAGCAGTACTTC.

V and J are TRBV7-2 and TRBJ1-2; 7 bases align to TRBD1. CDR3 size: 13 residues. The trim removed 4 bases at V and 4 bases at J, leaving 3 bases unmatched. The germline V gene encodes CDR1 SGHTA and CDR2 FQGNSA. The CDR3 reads CASSSDRVYGYTF. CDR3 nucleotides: TGTGCCAGCAGCTCCGACAGGGTCTATGGCTACACCTTC.

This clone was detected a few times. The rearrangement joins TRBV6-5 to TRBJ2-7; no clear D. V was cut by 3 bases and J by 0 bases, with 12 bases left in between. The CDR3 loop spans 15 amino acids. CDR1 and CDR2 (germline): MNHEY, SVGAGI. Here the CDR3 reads CASSYGPGSSYEQYF. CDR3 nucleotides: TGTGCCAGCAGTTATGGTCCGGGTAGCTCCTACGAGCAGTACTTC.

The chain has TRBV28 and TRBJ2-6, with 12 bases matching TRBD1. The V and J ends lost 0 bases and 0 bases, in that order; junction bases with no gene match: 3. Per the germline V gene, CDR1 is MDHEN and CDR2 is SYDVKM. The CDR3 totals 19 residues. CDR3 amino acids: CASSLWGQGAASGANVLTF. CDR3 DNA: TGTGCCAGCAGTTTATGGGGACAGGGGGCCGCCTCTGGGGCCAACGTCCTGACTTTC.

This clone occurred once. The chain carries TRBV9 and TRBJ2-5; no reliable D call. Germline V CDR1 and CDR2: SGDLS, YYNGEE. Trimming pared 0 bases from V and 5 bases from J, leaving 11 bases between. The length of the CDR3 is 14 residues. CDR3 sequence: CASSVVGSAETQYF. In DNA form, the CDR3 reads TGTGCCAGCAGCGTAGTTGGGTCGGCGGAGACCCAGTACTTC.

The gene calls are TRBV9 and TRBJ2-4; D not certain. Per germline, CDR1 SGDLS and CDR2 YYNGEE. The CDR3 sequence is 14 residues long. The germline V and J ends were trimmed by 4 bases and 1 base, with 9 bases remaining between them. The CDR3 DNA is TGTGCCAGCAGCCCGAGGCGGGCCAAAAACATTCAGTACTTC. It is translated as CASSPRRAKNIQYF.

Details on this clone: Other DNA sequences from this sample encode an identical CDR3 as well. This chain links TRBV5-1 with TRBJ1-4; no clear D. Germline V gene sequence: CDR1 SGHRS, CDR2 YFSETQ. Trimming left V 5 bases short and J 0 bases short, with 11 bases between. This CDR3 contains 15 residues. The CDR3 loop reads CASSLAGATNEKLFF. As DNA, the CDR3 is TGCGCCAGCAGTCTGGCGGGTGCAACTAATGAAAAACTGTTTTTT.

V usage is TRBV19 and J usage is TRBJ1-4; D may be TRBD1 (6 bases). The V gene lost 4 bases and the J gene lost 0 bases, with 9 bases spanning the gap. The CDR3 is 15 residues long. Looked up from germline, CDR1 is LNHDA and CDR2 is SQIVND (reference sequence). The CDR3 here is CASSTRGATNEKLFF. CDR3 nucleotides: TGTGCCAGTAGTACCAGGGGTGCAACTAATGAAAAACTGTTTTTT. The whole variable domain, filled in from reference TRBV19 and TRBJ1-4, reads DGGITQSPKYLFRKEGQNVTLSCEQNLNHDAMYWYRQDPGQGLRLIYYSQIVNDFQKGDIAEGYSVSREKKESFPLTVTSAQKNPTAFYLCASSTRGATNEKLFFGSGTQLSVL.

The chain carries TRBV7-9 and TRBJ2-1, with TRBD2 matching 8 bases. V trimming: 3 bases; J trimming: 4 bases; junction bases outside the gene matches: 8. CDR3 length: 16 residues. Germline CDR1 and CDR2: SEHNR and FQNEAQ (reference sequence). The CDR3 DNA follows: TGTGCCAGCAGCTTGGACTCTAGCGGGCTTTACAATGAGCAGTTCTTC. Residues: CASSLDSSGLYNEQFF. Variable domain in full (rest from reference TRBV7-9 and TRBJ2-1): DTGVSQNPRHKITKRGQNVTFRCDPISEHNRLYWYRQTLGQGPEFLTYFQNEAQLEKSRLLSDRFSAERPKGSFSTLEIQRTEQGDSAMYLCASSLDSSGLYNEQFFGPGTRLTVL.

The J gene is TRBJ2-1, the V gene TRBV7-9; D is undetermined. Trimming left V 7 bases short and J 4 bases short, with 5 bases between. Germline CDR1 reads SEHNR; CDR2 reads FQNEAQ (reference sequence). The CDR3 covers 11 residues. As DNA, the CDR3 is TGTGCCAGCAAGGTGTACAATGAGCAGTTCTTC. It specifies CASKVYNEQFF.

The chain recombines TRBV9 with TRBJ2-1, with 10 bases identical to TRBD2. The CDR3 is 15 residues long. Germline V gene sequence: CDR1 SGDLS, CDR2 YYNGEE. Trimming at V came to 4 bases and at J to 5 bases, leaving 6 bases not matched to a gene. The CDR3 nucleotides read TGTGCCAGCAGCACCCCTAGCGGGGGTAACAATGAGCAGTTCTTC. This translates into CASSTPSGGNNEQFF.

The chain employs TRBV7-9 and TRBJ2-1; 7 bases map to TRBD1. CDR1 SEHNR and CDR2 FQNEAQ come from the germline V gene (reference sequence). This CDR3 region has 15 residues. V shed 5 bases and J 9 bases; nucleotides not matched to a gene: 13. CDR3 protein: CASSLFPGGKGEQFF. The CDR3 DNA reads TGTGCCAGCAGCCTTTTTCCAGGGGGTAAAGGTGAGCAGTTCTTC.

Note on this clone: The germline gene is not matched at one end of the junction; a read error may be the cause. In DNA, the CDR3 is TGTGCCAGCAGTATGACGTTTTACGATACAAAGTCGGGCCAACGTCCTGACTTC. It translates to CASSMTFYDTKSGQRPDF. The V and J genes are TRBV2 and TRBJ2-6; D is undetermined. The CDR3 loop spans 18 amino acids. Germline values: CDR1 SNHLY, CDR2 FYNNEI. Based on the CDR3 plus reference TRBV2 and TRBJ2-6, the full variable domain is EPEVTQTPSHQVTQMGQEVILRCVPISNHLYFYWYRQILGQKVEFLVSFYNNEISEKSEIFDDQFSVERPDGSNFTLKIRSTKLEDSAMYFCASSMTFYDTKSGQRPDFGAGSRLTVL.

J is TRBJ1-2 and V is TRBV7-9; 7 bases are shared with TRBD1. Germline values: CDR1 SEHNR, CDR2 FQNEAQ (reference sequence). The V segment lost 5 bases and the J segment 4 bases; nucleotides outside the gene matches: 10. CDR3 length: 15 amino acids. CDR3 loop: CASSELQGISYGYTF. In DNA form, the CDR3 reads TGTGCCAGCAGCGAGTTACAGGGGATTTCCTATGGCTACACCTTC.

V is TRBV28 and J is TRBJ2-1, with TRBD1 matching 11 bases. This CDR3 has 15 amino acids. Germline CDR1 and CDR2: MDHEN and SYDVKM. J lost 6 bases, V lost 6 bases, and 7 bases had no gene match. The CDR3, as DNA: TGTGCCAGCAGAAATGGACAGGGGGCGGTCAATGAGCAGTTCTTC. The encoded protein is CASRNGQGAVNEQFF.